Shown below are 10 T cell receptor beta chains from a single sample sequenced in a study of cytomegalovirus exposure and HLA in healthy donors. The primer mix had 60 Vbeta and 13 Jbeta primers. Libraries were prepared by immunoSEQ multiplex PCR; TCRdb keeps only in-frame clonotypes and omits some of them. The sample totals around 80,000 clones; its top ten clones hold around 5%. Specimen: PBMCs. These receptors were obtained from a man aged 35-49 years in good health and CMV-seronegative.

This chain links TRBV4-3 with TRBJ2-7; 9 nucleotides agree with TRBD1. This CDR3 contains 16 residues. With V trimmed by 0 bases and J by 5 bases, 8 bases remained unmatched. Germline V gene data show CDR1 as LGHNA and CDR2 as YSLEER. The chain's CDR3 is CASSQDRGQGRNEQYF. The CDR3 bases are TGCGCCAGCAGCCAAGATCGGGGACAGGGTAGGAACGAGCAGTACTTC.

This chain links TRBV5-6 with TRBJ1-6; 11 bases match TRBD1. The trim removed 4 bases at V and 9 bases at J, leaving 9 bases unmatched. The CDR3 length is 16 residues. CDR1 is SGHDT and CDR2 is YYEEEE in the germline V gene. CDR3 nucleotide sequence: TGTGCCAGCAGCCTCGGGACAGGGGGTTTAGGTTCACCCCTCCACTTT. It is translated as CASSLGTGGLGSPLHF. The full variable domain, its missing parts supplied by reference TRBV5-6 and TRBJ1-6, is DAGVTQSPTHLIKTRGQQVTLRCSPKSGHDTVSWYQQALGQGPQFIFQYYEEEERQRGNFPDRFSGHQFPNYSSELNVNALLLGDSALYLCASSLGTGGLGSPLHFGNGTRLTVT.

V and J are TRBV28 and TRBJ2-2, with no clear D. V lost 7 bases and J lost 5, with 11 bases in between. The CDR3 contains 13 residues. Germline CDR1 is MDHEN and CDR2 is SYDVKM. The CDR3 protein is CASNLAGTGELFF. DNA for the CDR3: TGTGCCAGCAACCTTGCAGGTACCGGGGAGCTGTTTTTT.

This chain links TRBV6-5 with TRBJ2-3; D unclear. Trimming stripped 0 bases from V and 1 base from J, with 11 bases between. This CDR3 contains 16 residues. In germline, CDR1 is MNHEY, CDR2 SVGAGI. For the CDR3, the DNA is TGTGCCAGCAGTTACTCGTCGAGCGAGGGCACAGATACGCAGTATTTT. Translating gives CASSYSSSEGTDTQYF.

The chain recombines TRBV5-6 with TRBJ2-5; TRBD2 matches at 12 bases. The CDR3 covers 16 residues. Trimming removed 1 base from V and 5 bases from J; junction bases left unmatched: 6. Per germline, CDR1 SGHDT and CDR2 YYEEEE. In DNA, the CDR3 is TGTGCCAGCAGCTTGCTAGCGGGGGGGCGTCGGGAGACCCAGTACTTC. As protein: CASSLLAGGRRETQYF. Variable domain in full (rest from reference TRBV5-6 and TRBJ2-5): DAGVTQSPTHLIKTRGQQVTLRCSPKSGHDTVSWYQQALGQGPQFIFQYYEEEERQRGNFPDRFSGHQFPNYSSELNVNALLLGDSALYLCASSLLAGGRRETQYFGPGTRLLVL.

CDR3: CASSLTAPRTGMDSYEQYF. CDR3 DNA sequence: TGTGCCAGCAGCTTAACCGCACCTAGGACAGGGATGGACTCCTACGAGCAGTACTTC. V usage is TRBV11-2 and J usage is TRBJ2-7; 8 bases match TRBD1. With V trimmed by 2 bases and J by 0 bases, 15 bases remained unmatched. CDR1 is SGHAT and CDR2 is FQNNGV in the germline V gene. This CDR3 is built from 19 residues.

The chain combines TRBV5-1 with TRBJ2-3; D is possibly TRBD2 (6 bases). The CDR3 extends over 15 amino acids. Germline CDR1 is SGHRS and CDR2 is YFSETQ. The V and J ends lost 0 bases and 2 bases respectively, with 10 bases between them. This CDR3 is CASSLARTNTDTQYF. CDR3 nucleotide sequence: TGCGCCAGCAGCTTGGCCAGGACTAACACAGATACGCAGTATTTT. Complete variable domain (other parts from reference TRBV5-1 and TRBJ2-3): KAGVTQTPRYLIKTRGQQVTLSCSPISGHRSVSWYQQTPGQGLQFLFEYFSETQRNKGNFPGRFSGRQFSNSRSEMNVSTLELGDSALYLCASSLARTNTDTQYFGPGTRLTVL.

CDR3 sequence reads: CASSVAGGSSYNEQFF. CDR3 in DNA: TGTGCCAGCAGCGTAGCAGGGGGGAGCTCCTACAATGAGCAGTTCTTC. This chain links TRBV9 with TRBJ2-1, with D possibly being TRBD1 (7 bases). The germline V gene has CDR1 SGDLS and CDR2 YYNGEE. The CDR3 spans 16 residues. Trimming stripped 0 bases from V and 0 bases from J, with 10 bases between.

The chain has TRBV15 and TRBJ1-1; possible D gene TRBD1, 5 bases. V was trimmed by 3 bases and J by 4 bases, leaving 18 bases between them. CDR3 length equals 16 residues. In germline, CDR1 is LNHNV, CDR2 YYDKDF (reference sequence). The CDR3 protein is CATSRRGGGRGTEAFF. CDR3 in DNA: TGTGCCACCAGCAGGCGCGGGGGGGGTCGCGGCACTGAAGCTTTCTTT.

CDR3 DNA: TGTGCCTGGAGTGTACCTGGGAGTGGGGCCAACGTCCTGACTTTC. Amino acids: CAWSVPGSGANVLTF. The V and J genes are TRBV30 and TRBJ2-6, with D perhaps TRBD2 (5 bases). The CDR3 runs to 15 residues. Germline V lookup: CDR1 GTSNPN, CDR2 SVGIG (reference sequence). V was shortened by 0 bases and J by 3 bases, with 9 bases between the two germline ends.